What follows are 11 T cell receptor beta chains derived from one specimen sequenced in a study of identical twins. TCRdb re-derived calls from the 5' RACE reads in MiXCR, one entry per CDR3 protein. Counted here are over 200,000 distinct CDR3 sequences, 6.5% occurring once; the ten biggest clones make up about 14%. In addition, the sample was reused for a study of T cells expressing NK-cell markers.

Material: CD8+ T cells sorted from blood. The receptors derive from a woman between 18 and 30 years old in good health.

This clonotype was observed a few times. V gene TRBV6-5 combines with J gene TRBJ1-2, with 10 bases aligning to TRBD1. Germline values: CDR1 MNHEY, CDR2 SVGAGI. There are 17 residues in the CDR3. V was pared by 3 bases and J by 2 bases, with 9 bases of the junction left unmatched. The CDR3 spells CASSYRQGAALNYGYTF. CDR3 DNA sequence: TGTGCCAGCAGTTATCGACAGGGGGCTGCTTTGAACTATGGCTACACCTTC.

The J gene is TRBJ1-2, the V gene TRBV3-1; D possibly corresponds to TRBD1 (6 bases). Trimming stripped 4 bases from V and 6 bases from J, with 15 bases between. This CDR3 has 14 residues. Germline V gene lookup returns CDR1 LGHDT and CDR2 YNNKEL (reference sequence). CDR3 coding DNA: TGTGCCAGCAGCCCCTCTGGTGGGGGCCATGGCTACACCTTC. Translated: CASSPSGGGHGYTF. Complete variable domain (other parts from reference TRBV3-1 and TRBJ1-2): DTAVSQTPKYLVTQMGNDKSIKCEQNLGHDTMYWYKQDSKKFLKIMFSYNNKELIINETVPNRFSPKSPDKAHLNLHINSLELGDSAVYFCASSPSGGGHGYTFGSGTRLTVV.

CDR3 DNA sequence: TGTGCCAGCAGCGTCCCGGGGTTATCTGGCACAGATACGCAGTATTTT. Protein sequence: CASSVPGLSGTDTQYF. The chain links TRBV7-9 to TRBJ2-3, with a weak D call TRBD2 (5 bases). The CDR3 is 16 amino acids. The germline V and J ends were trimmed by 5 bases and 1 base, with 16 bases remaining between them. Germline V gene data show CDR1 as SEHNR and CDR2 as FQNEAQ (reference sequence).

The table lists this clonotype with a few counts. The CDR3 coding sequence is TGTGCCAGCAGTTCGACTAATGAGCAGTTCTTC. Its translation: CASSSTNEQFF. This chain links TRBV6-6 with TRBJ2-1; the D is unclear. The V end lost 4 bases, the J end lost 7 bases, and 5 bases lay between the germline ends. Germline CDR1 is MNHNY and CDR2 is SVGAGI (reference sequence). The CDR3 consists of 11 residues.

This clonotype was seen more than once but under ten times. CDR3 loop: CSARAPGLAGSSTDTQYF. In DNA form, the CDR3 reads TGCAGTGCTAGAGCGCCGGGACTAGCGGGGTCTAGCACAGATACGCAGTATTTT. The chain has TRBV20-1 and TRBJ2-3, with TRBD2 matching over 13 bases. The V gene end was trimmed by 1 base and the J gene end by 0 bases; junction bases not matched to a gene: 7. The CDR3 extends over 18 amino acids. Germline V gene sequence: CDR1 DFQATT, CDR2 SNEGSKA (reference sequence).

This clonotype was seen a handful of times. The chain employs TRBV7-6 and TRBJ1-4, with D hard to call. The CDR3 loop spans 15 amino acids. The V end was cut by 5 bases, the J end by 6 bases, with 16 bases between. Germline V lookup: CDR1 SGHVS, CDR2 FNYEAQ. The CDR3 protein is CASSPRTDGYEKLFF. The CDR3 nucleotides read TGTGCCAGCAGCCCGCGGACGGATGGGTATGAAAAACTGTTTTTT.

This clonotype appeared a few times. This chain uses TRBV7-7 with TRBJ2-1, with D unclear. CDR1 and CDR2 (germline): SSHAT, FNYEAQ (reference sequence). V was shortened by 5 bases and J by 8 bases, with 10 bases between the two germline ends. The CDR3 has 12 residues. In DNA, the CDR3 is TGTGCCAGCAGCGACGGATCGTATGAGCAGTTCTTC. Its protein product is CASSDGSYEQFF.

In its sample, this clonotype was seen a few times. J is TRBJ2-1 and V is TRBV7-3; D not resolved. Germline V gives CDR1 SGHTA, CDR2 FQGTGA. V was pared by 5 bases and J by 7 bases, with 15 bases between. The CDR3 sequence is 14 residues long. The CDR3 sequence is CASSLLVSDNEQFF. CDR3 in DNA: TGTGCCAGCAGCCTATTAGTGTCAGATAATGAGCAGTTCTTC.

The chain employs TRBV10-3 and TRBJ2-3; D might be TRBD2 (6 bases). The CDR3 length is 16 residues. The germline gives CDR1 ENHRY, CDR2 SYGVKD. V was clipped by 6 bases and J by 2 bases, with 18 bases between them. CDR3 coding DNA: TGTGCCATCAGGGGAGGAGCGGAGATTTTCACAGATACGCAGTATTTT. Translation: CAIRGGAEIFTDTQYF.

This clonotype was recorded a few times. The CDR3 region has the DNA TGTGCCAGCAGCTTAGCGGGGGCAAATTCACCCCTCCACTTT. Its translation is CASSLAGANSPLHF. The V call is TRBV11-3, the J call TRBJ1-6, with D maybe TRBD1 (6 bases). The length of the CDR3 is 14 residues. Trimming removed 1 base at V and 7 bases at J, with 8 bases between. Germline V gives CDR1 SGHNT, CDR2 YENEEA.

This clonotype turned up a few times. In DNA form, the CDR3 reads TGTGCCAGCAGCGTCCGGGACAGGGGCCGTAGACGGTTCTTC. Translating gives CASSVRDRGRRRFF. This rearrangement joins TRBV7-9 to TRBJ2-1; 10 bases map to TRBD1. This CDR3 is 14 amino acids long. J gave up 15 bases and V 5 bases, and 13 bases lay outside the gene matches. From germline, CDR1 is SEHNR and CDR2 FQNEAQ (reference sequence).